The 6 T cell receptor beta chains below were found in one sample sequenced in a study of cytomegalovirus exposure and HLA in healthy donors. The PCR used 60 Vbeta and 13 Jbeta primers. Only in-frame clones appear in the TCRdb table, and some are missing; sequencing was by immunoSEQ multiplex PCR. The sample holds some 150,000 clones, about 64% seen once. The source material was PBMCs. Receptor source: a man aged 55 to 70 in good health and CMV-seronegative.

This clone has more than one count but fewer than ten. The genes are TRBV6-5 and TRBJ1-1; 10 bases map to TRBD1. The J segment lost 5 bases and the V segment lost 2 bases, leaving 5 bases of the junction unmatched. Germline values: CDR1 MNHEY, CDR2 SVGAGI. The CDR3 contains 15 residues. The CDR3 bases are TGTGCCAGCAGTTACCAGACAGGGGGCGCGACTGAAGCTTTCTTT. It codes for CASSYQTGGATEAFF.

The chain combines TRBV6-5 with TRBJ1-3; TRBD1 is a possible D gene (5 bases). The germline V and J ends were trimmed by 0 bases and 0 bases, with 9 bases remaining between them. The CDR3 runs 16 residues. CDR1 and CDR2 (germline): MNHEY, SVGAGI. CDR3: CASSYSGGISGNTIYF. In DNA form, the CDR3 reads TGTGCCAGCAGTTACTCCGGGGGGATCTCTGGAAACACCATATATTTT.

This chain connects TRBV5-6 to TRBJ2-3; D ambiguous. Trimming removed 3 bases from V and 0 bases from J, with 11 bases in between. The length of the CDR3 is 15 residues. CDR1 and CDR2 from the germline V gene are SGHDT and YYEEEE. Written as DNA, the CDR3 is TGTGCCAGCAGCTATACATTACAGAGCACAGATACGCAGTATTTT. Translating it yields CASSYTLQSTDTQYF.

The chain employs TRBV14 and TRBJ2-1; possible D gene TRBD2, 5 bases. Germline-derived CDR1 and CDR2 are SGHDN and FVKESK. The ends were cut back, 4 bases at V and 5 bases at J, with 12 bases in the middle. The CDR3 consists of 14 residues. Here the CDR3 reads CASSPRTVNNEQFF. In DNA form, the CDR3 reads TGTGCCAGCAGCCCACGGACTGTTAACAATGAGCAGTTCTTC.

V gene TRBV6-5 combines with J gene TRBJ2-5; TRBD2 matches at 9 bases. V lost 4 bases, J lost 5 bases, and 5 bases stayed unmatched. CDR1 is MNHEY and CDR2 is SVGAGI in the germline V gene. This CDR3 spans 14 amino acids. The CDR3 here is CASSSTAGGETQYF. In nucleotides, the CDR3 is TGTGCCAGCAGTTCTACCGCGGGAGGGGAGACCCAGTACTTC.

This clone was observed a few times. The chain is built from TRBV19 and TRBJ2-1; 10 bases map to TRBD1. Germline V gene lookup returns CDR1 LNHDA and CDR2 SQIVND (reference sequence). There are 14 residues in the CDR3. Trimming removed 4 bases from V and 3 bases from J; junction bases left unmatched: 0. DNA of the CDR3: TGTGCCAGTAGTAGGGACAGGGGCTACAATGAGCAGTTCTTC. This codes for CASSRDRGYNEQFF.